These T cell receptor beta chains were read from a single sample in a study of blood T cells in healthy people across ages. TCRdb fed the 5' RACE reads into MiXCR, producing one record per CDR3 protein. Among about 1,400,000 distinct CDR3 sequences listed, roughly 45% were seen once. Sample: blood. Receptors originate from a woman under 30 in good health. CDR3s include the opening cysteine and the closing phenylalanine or tryptophan. Fields, in order: clone size, V gene, J gene, D gene, CDR3 protein, CDR3 DNA. D genes are given only for firm matches. Clone size, where shown, is once, few, many, or a class for clones that have expanded.

few	TRBV24-1	TRBJ1-2	-	CATSGGSTALVGGYTF	TGTGCCACCAGTGGAGGCTCGACAGCCCTCGTCGGTGGCTACACCTTC
many	TRBV18	TRBJ2-5	TRBD1	CASSPGTEETQYF	TGTGCCAGCAGTCCCGGGACAGAAGAGACCCAGTACTTC
-	TRBV29-1	TRBJ2-1	-	CSVHQSNEQFF	TGCAGCGTCCACCAGAGTAATGAGCAGTTCTTC
-	TRBV6-1	TRBJ2-5	-	CASSDPRWETQYF	TGTGCCAGCAGTGACCCGCGGTGGGAGACCCAGTACTTC
-	TRBV19	TRBJ2-7	TRBD2	CASSVLAGLSSYNEQYF	TGTGCCAGTAGTGTACTAGCGGGGCTAAGCTCCTACAATGAGCAGTACTTC
-	TRBV6-1	TRBJ2-1	-	CASSVIGSYNEQFF	TGTGCCAGCAGCGTGATCGGGTCCTACAATGAGCAGTTCTTC
few	TRBV20-1	TRBJ2-7	TRBD2	CSASSGRKYEQYF	TGCAGTGCTAGTAGCGGGAGGAAATACGAGCAGTACTTC
-	TRBV12-3/TRBV12-4	TRBJ1-2	-	CASSLADSHYGYTF	TGTGCCAGCAGTTTAGCCGACAGTCACTATGGCTACACCTTC
-	TRBV27	TRBJ2-1	TRBD2	CASSQTSGIFNEQFF	TGTGCCAGCAGTCAAACCAGCGGGATCTTCAATGAGCAGTTCTTC
few	TRBV13	TRBJ2-7	-	CASSYVGLYSSYEQYF	TGTGCCAGCAGCTACGTGGGACTGTACAGCTCCTACGAGCAGTACTTC
-	TRBV2	TRBJ1-2	-	CASSVETGTGYTF	TGTGCCAGCAGTGTTGAAACCGGGACTGGCTACACCTTC
-	TRBV7-2	TRBJ2-7	TRBD2	CASSTSGSLYEQYF	TGTGCCAGCAGCACTAGCGGGAGCCTCTACGAGCAGTACTTC
-	TRBV3-1	TRBJ2-2	-	CASSPLAMGGGELFF	TGTGCCAGCAGCCCTCTAGCGATGGGGGGCGGGGAGCTGTTTTTT
-	TRBV10-3	TRBJ1-2	-	CAIWPPPYGYTF	TGTGCCATCTGGCCCCCTCCCTATGGCTACACCTTC
-	TRBV21-1	TRBJ2-1	-	CASSKFEPTPIYNEQFF	TGTGCCAGCAGCAAATTCGAACCAACTCCAATCTACAATGAGCAGTTCTTC
-	TRBV29-1	TRBJ1-1	-	CSVHPGEGTEAFF	TGCAGCGTCCATCCGGGGGAGGGGACTGAAGCTTTCTTT
-	TRBV6-5	TRBJ2-7	-	CASTWGRGGEQYF	TGTGCCAGCACCTGGGGCAGGGGGGGAGAGCAGTACTTC
-	TRBV12-3/TRBV12-4	TRBJ2-2	TRBD2	CASSPGGSANTGELFF	TGTGCCAGCAGCCCCGGGGGGAGCGCCAACACCGGGGAGCTGTTTTTT
few	TRBV6-5	TRBJ2-7	TRBD2	CASSFSPESGGYEQYF	TGTGCCAGCAGCTTCTCCCCCGAATCGGGGGGCTACGAGCAGTACTTC
few	TRBV27	TRBJ2-5	-	CASSQGIHQETQYF	TGTGCCAGCAGCCAGGGGATACACCAAGAGACCCAGTACTTC
few	TRBV13	TRBJ2-3	TRBD2	CASSLRTSTSGVTDTQYF	TGTGCCAGCAGTCTACGAACATCGACTAGCGGGGTTACAGATACGCAGTATTTT
-	TRBV4-1	TRBJ1-1	-	CASSQEGVGSGEAFF	TGCGCCAGCAGCCAAGAAGGGGTCGGTAGTGGTGAAGCTTTCTTT
once	TRBV5-1	TRBJ1-4	-	CASSLVAGSTEKLFF	TGCGCCAGCAGCTTGGTTGCAGGGTCAACGGAAAAACTGTTTTTT
-	TRBV2	TRBJ2-4	TRBD2	CASSRPGGEAKNIQYF	TGTGCCAGCAGTCGTCCGGGAGGCGAGGCCAAAAACATTCAGTACTTC
-	TRBV29-1	TRBJ2-7	-	CSVEGTDAYNEQYF	TGCAGCGTTGAAGGGACCGATGCCTACAATGAGCAGTACTTC
-	TRBV27	TRBJ2-7	TRBD2	CASSFTLAGAEQYF	TGTGCCAGCAGTTTCACTCTAGCGGGAGCTGAGCAGTACTTC
-	TRBV12-3/TRBV12-4	TRBJ2-3	-	CASQSEMGADTQYF	TGTGCCAGCCAATCGGAGATGGGGGCAGATACGCAGTATTTT
-	TRBV6-5	TRBJ2-7	TRBD1	CASSRPGTGSEQYF	TGTGCCAGCAGCCGTCCCGGGACAGGGAGCGAGCAGTACTTC
-	TRBV20-1	TRBJ1-1	TRBD1	CSASPGTGDEAFF	TGCAGTGCTAGCCCGGGGACAGGGGATGAAGCTTTCTTT
-	TRBV18	TRBJ2-5	TRBD1	CASSRSGTGVSEQYF	TGTGCCAGCTCACGCTCCGGGACAGGGGTTAGTGAGCAGTACTTC
-	TRBV20-1	TRBJ1-1	-	CGARDPGTNTEAFF	TGCGGTGCTAGAGACCCTGGGACGAACACTGAAGCTTTCTTT
-	TRBV4-1	TRBJ2-6	-	CASSQGPGGSGANVLTF	TGCGCCAGCAGCCAAGGGCCTGGGGGCTCTGGGGCCAACGTCCTGACTTTC
-	TRBV20-1	TRBJ2-7	TRBD1	CSASQPGTAYEQYF	TGCAGTGCCTCGCAGCCCGGGACAGCTTACGAGCAGTACTTC
once	TRBV10-1	TRBJ2-5	TRBD1	CASSEGTGDSGSETQYF	TGCGCCAGCAGTGAAGGGACAGGGGATAGTGGCTCGGAGACCCAGTACTTC